This record concerns one T cell receptor (beta chain) sequence. The assay was immunoSEQ multiplex PCR, and TCRdb's table has in-frame clones only and misses some. The sample includes some 140,000 clones, roughly 84% of them seen just once. The data derive from a study of cytomegalovirus exposure and HLA in healthy donors. Across the study: A subsequent analysis reported that the roughly 120 validation repertoires were produced on the same platform that had also been used for the 666 first-cohort repertoires.

Germline V gene sequence: CDR1 SQVTM, CDR2 ANQGSEA. The CDR3 contains 15 residues. V lost 7 bases and J 3 bases, leaving 18 bases between the germline ends. The validation cohort, a group of around 130 subjects, included the donors and was separate from the approximately 650-subject first cohort. The sequence was collected from a human donor in good health. The V gene is TRBV29-1, the J gene TRBJ2-2; D might be TRBD2 (7 bases). Sequenced sample: PBMCs. CDR3 amino acids: CSAPRPGGHTGELFF. CDR3 DNA sequence: TGCAGCGCTCCACGACCGGGGGGCCACACCGGGGAGCTGTTTTTT.